These 30 T cell receptor beta chains share one sample of origin, sequenced in a study of T cells of healthy individuals. One entry per CDR3 protein results from TCRdb running MiXCR on the 5' RACE reads. The sample gives 65,000 to 90,000 distinct CDR3 sequences, about 4.8% of which show up once; roughly 7.5% is in the top ten. These receptors were obtained from a female donor in good health.

In its sample, this clonotype was seen a few times. The chain couples TRBV5-1 to TRBJ2-3; D not resolved. Per the germline V gene, CDR1 is SGHRS and CDR2 is YFSETQ. With 4 bases removed from V and 1 base from J, the gap between germline ends came to 7 bases. The CDR3 loop spans 13 amino acids. CDR3 sequence: CASSPWGTDTQYF. The CDR3 DNA reads as TGCGCCAGCAGCCCCTGGGGCACAGATACGCAGTATTTT.

This clonotype has a handful of counts. The chain uses TRBV29-1 and TRBJ1-1, with no clear D. The V gene's germline CDR1 is SQVTM and CDR2 ANQGSEA. V was clipped by 3 bases and J by 8 bases, with 16 bases between them. This CDR3 contains 13 residues. This CDR3 reads CSVDLALGTEAFF. The CDR3 bases are TGCAGCGTTGATCTTGCATTGGGAACAGAAGCTTTCTTT.

This clonotype was counted at least ten times. The chain uses TRBV6-2 or TRBV6-3 and TRBJ1-2; no reliable D call. V was shortened by 5 bases and J by 6 bases, with 10 bases between the two germline ends. Germline V gene sequence: CDR1 MNHEY, CDR2 SVGEGT. This CDR3 has 12 amino acids. CDR3 nucleotide sequence: TGTGCCAGCAGTCCCCGGCAAAATGGCTACACCTTC. Translation: CASSPRQNGYTF.

This clonotype has a count of ten or more. The V and J genes are TRBV20-1 and TRBJ1-5, with D possibly TRBD1 on 5 matching bases. Trimming shortened V by 5 bases and J by 5 bases, and 19 bases separated the two germline ends. The CDR3 runs to 15 residues. CDR1 DFQATT and CDR2 SNEGSKA come from the germline V gene (reference sequence). This CDR3 reads CSAPGVLLSHQPQHF. In nucleotides, the CDR3 is TGCAGTGCTCCGGGGGTCCTCCTCTCTCATCAGCCCCAGCATTTT.

The chain links TRBV20-1 to TRBJ1-1; D is ambiguous. The CDR3 consists of 13 residues. The V and J ends lost 7 bases and 0 bases respectively, with 12 bases between them. Germline values: CDR1 DFQATT, CDR2 SNEGSKA (reference sequence). This chain's CDR3 is CSVISPVNTEAFF. The CDR3 coding sequence is TGCAGTGTTATCTCCCCTGTGAACACTGAAGCTTTCTTT.

V is TRBV4-1 and J is TRBJ2-3; D ambiguous. The germline V gene encodes CDR1 MGHRA and CDR2 YSYEKL. CDR3 size: 17 residues. Trimming cost V 0 bases and J 3 bases, with 16 bases left between them. CDR3 DNA: TGCGCCAGCAGCCAAGATCGCCGGGTCACATGGACAGATACGCAGTATTTT. It specifies CASSQDRRVTWTDTQYF.

The rearrangement joins TRBV5-5 to TRBJ2-7; 11 bases line up with TRBD2. The CDR3 totals 14 residues. From germline, CDR1 is SGHKS and CDR2 YYEKEE (reference sequence). V lost 4 bases and J lost 3; bases outside the gene matches: 3. This CDR3 is CASSRGTSGYEQYF. CDR3 nucleotides: TGTGCCAGCAGCCGAGGGACTAGCGGCTACGAGCAGTACTTC.

There are a few counts of this clonotype. The rearrangement uses TRBV20-1 and TRBJ1-2, with 9 positions matching TRBD1. V shed 0 bases, J shed 5 bases, and the junction held 13 bases outside the gene matches. The CDR3 is 17 residues long. The V gene's germline CDR1 is DFQATT and CDR2 SNEGSKA (reference sequence). DNA for the CDR3: TGCAGTGCTAGAGATTTGACGGGACAGGGAGCGAGTTATGGCTACACCTTC. Translating gives CSARDLTGQGASYGYTF.

In the case of this clonotype: This sequence may be a read error, since a much larger clone differs from it by one base. The J gene is TRBJ2-1, the V gene TRBV20-1; D is undetermined. Germline V CDR1 and CDR2: DFQATT, SNEGSKA (reference sequence). This CDR3 has 14 residues. Trimming took off 5 bases at V and 7 bases at J, with 18 bases between the two ends. DNA of the CDR3: TGCAGTGCTTACAAGTCCTCCTACGGGAATGAGCAGTTCTTC. This translates into CSAYKSSYGNEQFF.

This clonotype was counted at least ten times. The genes are TRBV10-3 and TRBJ2-1; 11 bases fit TRBD2. Germline V gives CDR1 ENHRY, CDR2 SYGVKD. The trim removed 2 bases at V and 7 bases at J, leaving 4 bases unmatched. CDR3 length equals 15 residues. As DNA, the CDR3 is TGTGCCATCAGTGAGCCGGGACTAGCGGAGAATGAGCAGTTCTTC. This gives the protein CAISEPGLAENEQFF.

The chain combines TRBV4-1 with TRBJ1-5; D might be TRBD1 (5 bases). The germline gives CDR1 MGHRA, CDR2 YSYEKL. CDR3 length equals 15 residues. V was pared by 4 bases and J by 5 bases, with 15 bases between. The CDR3 protein is CASSRLWSGDQPQHF. The CDR3 DNA follows: TGCGCCAGCAGCCGCCTGTGGTCGGGGGATCAGCCCCAGCATTTT.

The sample holds many counts of this clonotype. The genes are TRBV27 and TRBJ2-3; 7 bases fit TRBD2. CDR3 length equals 15 residues. Germline V gives CDR1 MNHEY, CDR2 SMNVEV (reference sequence). Losses at the gene ends were 1 base for V and 3 bases for J; bases not matched to a gene: 4. In nucleotides, the CDR3 is TGTGCCAGCAGTTTATGGGGTAGCGGGACAGATACGCAGTATTTT. As protein: CASSLWGSGTDTQYF.

The CDR3 sequence: CAWSVPSPGSHTEAFF. CDR3 nucleotides: TGTGCCTGGAGTGTACCGTCCCCCGGGTCCCACACTGAAGCTTTCTTT. The chain has TRBV30 and TRBJ1-1; the D is unclear. The germline V gene encodes CDR1 GTSNPN and CDR2 SVGIG (reference sequence). V lost 0 bases and J 3 bases, leaving 17 bases between the germline ends. This CDR3 has 16 amino acids.

This clonotype occurred many times. The V call is TRBV15, the J call TRBJ2-1, with TRBD2 matching over 10 bases. V shed 3 bases, J shed 2 bases, and the junction held 7 bases outside the gene matches. Germline V gene sequence: CDR1 LNHNV, CDR2 YYDKDF (reference sequence). The CDR3 totals 17 residues. CDR3 sequence: CATSRLSGTSAYNEQFF. CDR3 sequence (DNA): TGTGCCACCAGCAGGCTATCCGGGACTAGCGCCTACAATGAGCAGTTCTTC.

This chain uses TRBV20-1 with TRBJ1-5; a possible D gene is TRBD1 (5 bases). The CDR3 has 14 residues. From germline, CDR1 is DFQATT and CDR2 SNEGSKA (reference sequence). Trimming removed 1 base at V and 6 bases at J, with 13 bases between. CDR3 protein: CSARGTYGLQPQHF. DNA of the CDR3: TGCAGTGCTAGAGGGACATACGGTCTTCAGCCCCAGCATTTT.

This clonotype has a handful of counts. The chain is built from TRBV11-1 and TRBJ1-2; maybe TRBD1 (5 bases). The germline V gene has CDR1 SGHAT and CDR2 FQDESV (reference sequence). The CDR3 loop spans 14 amino acids. The V end was cut by 0 bases, the J end by 7 bases, with 12 bases between. The CDR3 DNA is TGTGCCAGCAGCTTAGCGCGTGGGGCTGGTGGCTACACCTTC. Its translation is CASSLARGAGGYTF. The complete variable domain, with remaining parts taken from reference TRBV11-1 and TRBJ1-2, reads EAEVAQSPRYKITEKSQAVAFWCDPISGHATLYWYRQILGQGPELLVQFQDESVVDDSQLPKDRFSAERLKGVDSTLKIQPAELGDSAMYLCASSLARGAGGYTFGSGTRLTVV.

The genes are TRBV6-6 and TRBJ2-1; possible D gene TRBD1, 6 bases. V was clipped by 5 bases and J by 2 bases, with 16 bases between them. The length of the CDR3 is 16 residues. In germline, CDR1 is MNHNY, CDR2 SVGAGI (reference sequence). CDR3 sequence (DNA): TGTGCCAGCAGTCAACCCACGGGACATACCTACAATGAGCAGTTCTTC. Protein sequence: CASSQPTGHTYNEQFF.

This clonotype came up a few times. The chain combines TRBV9 with TRBJ2-2, with 7 nucleotides matching TRBD1. The junction had 12 bases not matched to a gene; V was cut back by 4 bases and J by 3 bases. Germline V gene lookup returns CDR1 SGDLS and CDR2 YYNGEE. The CDR3 has 17 amino acids. CDR3 nucleotide sequence: TGTGCCAGCAGCACCGACTCGGACAGGCCTTACACCGGGGAGCTGTTTTTT. It yields the protein CASSTDSDRPYTGELFF.

This clonotype was counted only a few times. This chain connects TRBV7-2 to TRBJ2-7, with 13 bases identical to TRBD2. This CDR3 has 14 amino acids. Germline V CDR1 and CDR2: SGHTA, FQGNSA. The junction had 4 bases not matched to a gene; V was cut back by 5 bases and J by 6 bases. The CDR3 nucleotides are TGTGCCAGCAGCCCGGGACTAGCGGGAAGCGAGCAGTACTTC. It encodes CASSPGLAGSEQYF.

The rearrangement links TRBV5-4 to TRBJ1-2; 10 nucleotides agree with TRBD1. Germline CDR1 SGHNT, CDR2 YYREEE (reference sequence). V was clipped by 4 bases and J by 2 bases; unmatched bases: 14. The CDR3 is 18 residues long. The CDR3 DNA is TGTGCCAGCAGCCCATACTTACCGGGACAGGGGACCAACTATGGCTACACCTTC. Residues: CASSPYLPGQGTNYGYTF.

In this sample, this clonotype turned up many times. The chain is built from TRBV28 and TRBJ2-6; no reliable D call. Germline V gives CDR1 MDHEN, CDR2 SYDVKM. CDR3 length: 15 amino acids. V lost 7 bases and J 0 bases, leaving 10 bases between the germline ends. CDR3 DNA sequence: TGTGCCAGCATGGAATTTAGCTCTGGGGCCAACGTCCTGACTTTC. Translating gives CASMEFSSGANVLTF.

The chain uses TRBV6-5 and TRBJ1-2; D call uncertain. V lost 5 bases and J lost 3, with 7 bases in between. Germline V lookup: CDR1 MNHEY, CDR2 SVGAGI. The CDR3 consists of 12 residues. The CDR3 spells CASSQTDYGYTF. CDR3 coding DNA: TGTGCCAGCAGTCAAACGGACTATGGCTACACCTTC.

The chain employs TRBV5-1 and TRBJ2-7; 7 bases line up with TRBD1. There are 13 residues in the CDR3. Trimming removed 4 bases from V and 2 bases from J; junction bases left unmatched: 3. Germline V gives CDR1 SGHRS, CDR2 YFSETQ. CDR3 sequence reads: CASSEGTAYEQYF. The CDR3 DNA sequence: TGCGCCAGCAGCGAAGGGACAGCCTACGAGCAGTACTTC.

This clonotype was seen at least ten times. The rearrangement links TRBV7-2 to TRBJ1-2; D is unresolved. V shed 2 bases and J shed 5 bases, with 6 bases lying between them. Germline V gives CDR1 SGHTA, CDR2 FQGNSA. This CDR3 spans 12 amino acids. CDR3 residues: CASSLSGYGYTF. CDR3 nucleotide sequence: TGTGCCAGCAGCTTAAGCGGGTATGGCTACACCTTC.

The CDR3 protein is CASSFLRNTEAFF. DNA for the CDR3: TGTGCCAGCAGCTTTCTCAGGAACACTGAAGCTTTCTTT. The chain uses TRBV7-2 and TRBJ1-1; D unresolved. CDR3 length equals 13 residues. V was shortened by 3 bases and J by 1 base, with 6 bases between the two germline ends. In germline, CDR1 is SGHTA, CDR2 FQGNSA.

In this sample, this clonotype turned up many times. The CDR3 DNA sequence: TGTGCCAGCAGCTCCGAGGAGCGGATATACAATGAGCAGTTCTTC. Residues: CASSSEERIYNEQFF. This chain links TRBV13 with TRBJ2-1; D is possibly TRBD2 (5 bases). CDR3 length equals 15 residues. Trimming shortened V by 4 bases and J by 4 bases, and 14 bases separated the two germline ends. Germline V gene lookup returns CDR1 PRHDT and CDR2 FYEKMQ (reference sequence).

This clonotype has at least ten counts. The chain combines TRBV6-2 or TRBV6-3 with TRBJ1-2; no clear D. Germline CDR1 is MNHEY and CDR2 is SVGEGT. V was shortened by 10 bases and J by 0 bases, with 12 bases between the two germline ends. CDR3 size: 13 residues. CDR3 region: CATRAGANYGYTF. DNA for the CDR3: TGTGCCACTAGGGCAGGAGCTAACTATGGCTACACCTTC.

This clonotype appeared many times. This CDR3 reads CASSLQGGVVTGELFF. DNA for the CDR3: TGTGCCAGCAGCTTACAGGGGGGAGTCGTCACCGGGGAGCTGTTTTTT. The gene calls are TRBV11-1 and TRBJ2-2, with D tentatively TRBD1 (7 bases). Germline V lookup: CDR1 SGHAT, CDR2 FQDESV (reference sequence). V gave up 2 bases and J gave up 4 bases, with 14 bases separating them. This CDR3 is built from 16 residues. The full variable domain, completed using reference TRBV11-1 and TRBJ2-2, is EAEVAQSPRYKITEKSQAVAFWCDPISGHATLYWYRQILGQGPELLVQFQDESVVDDSQLPKDRFSAERLKGVDSTLKIQPAELGDSAMYLCASSLQGGVVTGELFFGEGSRLTVL.

There are many counts of this clonotype. The genes are TRBV30 and TRBJ1-1, with TRBD1 matching over 10 bases. This CDR3 spans 13 amino acids. In germline, CDR1 is GTSNPN, CDR2 SVGIG (reference sequence). Trimming removed 1 base from V and 6 bases from J; junction bases left unmatched: 2. The CDR3 protein is CAWSAGTGAEAFF. Here the CDR3 DNA reads TGTGCCTGGAGTGCTGGGACAGGGGCTGAAGCTTTCTTT.

This clonotype came up many times. This chain links TRBV6-1 with TRBJ2-3; D gene ambiguous. V lost 6 bases and J lost 2, with 6 bases in between. Germline CDR1 MNHNS, CDR2 SASEGT. The CDR3 runs 12 residues. CDR3 sequence: CASRSITDTQYF. CDR3 sequence (DNA): TGTGCCAGCAGATCGATCACAGATACGCAGTATTTT.